This T cell receptor (beta chain) was retrieved from a study of blood T cell repertoires in COVID-19. Study context: The samples span acute and convalescent COVID-19 from the United States, Italy and Spain. PBMCs, B-cell-depleted T cells, or T cells provided the cDNA or gDNA that made up the material.

In the original analysis: Amplification of reference gene primers was used by the study to estimate nucleated cell counts. Measured with immunoSEQ multiplex PCR; TCRdb has only the in-frame clones, and not every one. The V and J calls and clone size were taken over from that table, and D and trimming were inferred from the DNA. The data show nearly 90,000 clones, with roughly 88% seen just once and 6.5% to 8.5% held by the top ten. The germline V gene has CDR1 MDHEN and CDR2 SYDVKM. Trimming cost V 6 bases and J 2 bases, with 15 bases left between them. This CDR3 comprises 15 residues. This receptor was identified in a man in his late teens or twenties with COVID-19, enrolled during active disease. The sample consisted of peripheral blood. V gene TRBV28 combines with J gene TRBJ2-3; D might be TRBD2 (6 bases). The CDR3 nucleotides are TGTGCCAGCAGCCCAGGGACTTCCCTCACAGATACGCAGTATTTT. It encodes CASSPGTSLTDTQYF.